This is a list of T cell receptor beta chains from one sample in a study of blood T cell repertoires in COVID-19. The assay was immunoSEQ multiplex PCR, and TCRdb's table has in-frame clones only and misses some. Of 250,000 to 300,000 clones in the sample, about 90% were seen once. The specimen was PBMCs or T cells enriched from blood (not recorded which). These receptors all stem from a woman between 50 and 59 years old who had been exposed to COVID-19. The CDR3 runs from the conserved cysteine through the conserved F or W. Each record gives: V gene, CDR3 protein.

>TRBV14
CASSHRGQGPGELFF
>TRBV5-8
CASSYPGDTQYF
>TRBV28
CAIYSGNTIYF
>TRBV4-1
CASSQESGRRGEKLFF
>TRBV9
CASSDGLQETQYF
>TRBV29-1
CSVAGGGRTDTQYF
>TRBV5-1
CASSANGPSNEKLFF
>TRBV6-5
CAISGYTEAFF
>TRBV15
CATSRALAGERIRLREQFF
>TRBV6-5
CASRTGTHTQYF
>TRBV10-3
CAISANRGYEQYF
>TRBV27
CASRTSGGANEQFF
>TRBV5-1
CASSLEQFTDTQYF
>TRBV7-9
CASSGAGNTIYF
>TRBV19
CASSIAPGDSNQPQHF
>TRBV4-1
CASSQDLRTGTQPQHF